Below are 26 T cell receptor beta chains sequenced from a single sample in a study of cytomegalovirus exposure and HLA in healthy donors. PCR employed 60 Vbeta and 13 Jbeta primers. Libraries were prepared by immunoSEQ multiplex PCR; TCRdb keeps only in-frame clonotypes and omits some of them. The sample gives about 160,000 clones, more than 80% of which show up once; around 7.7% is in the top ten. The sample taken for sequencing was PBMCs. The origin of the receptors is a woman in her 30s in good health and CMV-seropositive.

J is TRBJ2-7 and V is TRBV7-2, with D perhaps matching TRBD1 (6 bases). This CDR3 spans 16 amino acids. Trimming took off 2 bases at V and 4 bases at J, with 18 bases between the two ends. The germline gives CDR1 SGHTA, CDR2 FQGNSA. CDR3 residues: CASSLHPAGERYEQYF. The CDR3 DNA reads TGTGCCAGCAGCTTACACCCGGCAGGGGAGCGGTACGAGCAGTACTTC.

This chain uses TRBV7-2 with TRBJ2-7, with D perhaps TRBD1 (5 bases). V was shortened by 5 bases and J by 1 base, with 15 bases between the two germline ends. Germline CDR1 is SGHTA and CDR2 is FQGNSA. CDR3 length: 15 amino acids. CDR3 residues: CASSPRTSSSYEQYF. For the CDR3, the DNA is TGTGCCAGCAGCCCCCGGACAAGTTCTTCCTACGAGCAGTACTTC. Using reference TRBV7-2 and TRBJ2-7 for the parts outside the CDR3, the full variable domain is GAGVSQSPSNKVTEKGKDVELRCDPISGHTALYWYRQSLGQGLEFLIYFQGNSAPDKSGLPSDRFSAERTGGSVSTLTIQRTQQEDSAVYLCASSPRTSSSYEQYFGPGTRLTVT.

The CDR3 is CASSNRRLGRTQYF. The CDR3 DNA is TGTGCCAGCAGCAACCGGAGACTAGGTCGGACCCAGTACTTC. The chain couples TRBV11-2 to TRBJ2-5, with a possible D match to TRBD2 (6 bases). The V end was cut by 5 bases, the J end by 7 bases, with 17 bases between. The CDR3 runs to 14 residues. In germline, CDR1 is SGHAT, CDR2 FQNNGV. Variable domain in full (rest from reference TRBV11-2 and TRBJ2-5): EAGVAQSPRYKIIEKRQSVAFWCNPISGHATLYWYQQILGQGPKLLIQFQNNGVVDDSQLPKDRFSAERLKGVDSTLKIQPAKLEDSAVYLCASSNRRLGRTQYFGPGTRLLVL.

Here the CDR3 reads CASSEQGGATEAFF. DNA of the CDR3: TGTGCCAGCAGTGAACAGGGGGGAGCCACTGAAGCTTTCTTT. The chain combines TRBV2 with TRBJ1-1, with 7 nucleotides matching TRBD1. The CDR3 extends over 14 amino acids. Germline lookup yields CDR1 SNHLY and CDR2 FYNNEI. The junction had 4 bases not matched to a gene; V was cut back by 2 bases and J by 4 bases.

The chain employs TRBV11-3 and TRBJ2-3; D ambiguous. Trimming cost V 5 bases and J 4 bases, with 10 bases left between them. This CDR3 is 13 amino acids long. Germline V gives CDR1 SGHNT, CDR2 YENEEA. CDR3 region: CASSPHGADTQYF. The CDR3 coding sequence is TGTGCCAGCAGCCCGCACGGAGCAGATACGCAGTATTTT.

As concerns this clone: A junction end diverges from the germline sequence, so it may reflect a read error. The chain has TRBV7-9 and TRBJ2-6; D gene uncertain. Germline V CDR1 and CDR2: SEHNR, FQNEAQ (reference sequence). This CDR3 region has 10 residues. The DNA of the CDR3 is TGTTCCAGCACCCATGAGGCCCTGACTTTC. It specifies CSSTHEALTF.

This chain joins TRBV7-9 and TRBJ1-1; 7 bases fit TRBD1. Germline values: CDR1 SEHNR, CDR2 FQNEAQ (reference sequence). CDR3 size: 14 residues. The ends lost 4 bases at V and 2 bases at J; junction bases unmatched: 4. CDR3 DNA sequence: TGTGCCAGCAGCTCACAGGGGTACAACACTGAAGCTTTCTTT. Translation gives CASSSQGYNTEAFF.

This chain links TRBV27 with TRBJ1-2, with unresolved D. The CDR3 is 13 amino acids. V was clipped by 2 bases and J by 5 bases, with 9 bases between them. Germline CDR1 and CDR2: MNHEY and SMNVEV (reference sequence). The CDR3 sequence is CASSLGPVYGYTF. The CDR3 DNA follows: TGTGCCAGCAGTTTAGGTCCGGTATATGGCTACACCTTC.

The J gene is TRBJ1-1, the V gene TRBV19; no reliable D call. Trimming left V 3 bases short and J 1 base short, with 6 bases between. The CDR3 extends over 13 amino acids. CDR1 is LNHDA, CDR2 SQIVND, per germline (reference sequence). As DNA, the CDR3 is TGTGCCAGTAGTATCTTGTGGAACACTGAAGCTTTCTTT. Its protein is CASSILWNTEAFF.

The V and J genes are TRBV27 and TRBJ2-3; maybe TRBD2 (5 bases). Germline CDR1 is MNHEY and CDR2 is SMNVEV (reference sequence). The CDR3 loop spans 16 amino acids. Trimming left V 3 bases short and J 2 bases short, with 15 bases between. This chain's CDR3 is CASSFGLGDHTDTQYF. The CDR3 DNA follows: TGTGCCAGCAGTTTCGGACTGGGAGATCACACAGATACGCAGTATTTT.

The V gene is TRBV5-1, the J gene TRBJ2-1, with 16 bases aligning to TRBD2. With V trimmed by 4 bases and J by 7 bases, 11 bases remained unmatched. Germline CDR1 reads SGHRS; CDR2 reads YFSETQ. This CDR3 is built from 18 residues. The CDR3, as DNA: TGCGCCAGCAGCCGTGTCCCGGGACTAGCGGGGGGGCCTAATGAGCAGTTCTTC. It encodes CASSRVPGLAGGPNEQFF.

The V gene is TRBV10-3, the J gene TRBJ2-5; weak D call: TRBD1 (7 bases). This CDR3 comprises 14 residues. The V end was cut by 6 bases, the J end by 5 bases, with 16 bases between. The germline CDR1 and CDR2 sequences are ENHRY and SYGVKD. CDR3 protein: CAISSDRAGETQYF. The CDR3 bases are TGTGCCATCAGCTCTGACAGGGCGGGGGAGACCCAGTACTTC.

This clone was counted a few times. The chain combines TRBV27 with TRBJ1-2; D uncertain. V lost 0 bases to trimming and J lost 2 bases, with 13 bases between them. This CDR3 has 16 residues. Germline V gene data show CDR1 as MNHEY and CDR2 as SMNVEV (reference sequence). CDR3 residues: CASSLSMSPINYGYTF. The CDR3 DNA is TGTGCCAGCAGTTTATCGATGAGCCCAATAAACTATGGCTACACCTTC.

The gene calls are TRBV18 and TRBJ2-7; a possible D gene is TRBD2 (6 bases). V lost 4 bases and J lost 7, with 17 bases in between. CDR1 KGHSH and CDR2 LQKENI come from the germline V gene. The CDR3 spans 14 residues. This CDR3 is CASSLGGVPWEQYF. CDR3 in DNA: TGTGCCAGCTCACTGGGGGGAGTCCCGTGGGAGCAGTACTTC.

The CDR3 region has the DNA TGTGCCAGCAGCGTAGCCGACTATTTCGGCGAGCAGTACTTC. Translation: CASSVADYFGEQYF. The chain is built from TRBV9 and TRBJ2-7; D perhaps matches TRBD2 (5 bases). Germline CDR1 and CDR2: SGDLS and YYNGEE. CDR3 length: 14 amino acids. Trimming removed 0 bases at V and 6 bases at J, with 13 bases between.

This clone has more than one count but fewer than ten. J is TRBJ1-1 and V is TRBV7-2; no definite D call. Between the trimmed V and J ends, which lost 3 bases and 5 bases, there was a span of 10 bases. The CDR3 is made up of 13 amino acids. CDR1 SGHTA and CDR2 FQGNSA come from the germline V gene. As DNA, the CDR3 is TGTGCCAGCAGCTTTGCGGAGTTGACTGAAGCTTTCTTT. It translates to CASSFAELTEAFF.

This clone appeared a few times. The CDR3 is CASSVRDRGAYSGNTIYF. CDR3 nucleotides: TGTGCCAGCAGCGTCCGGGACAGGGGGGCGTACTCTGGAAACACCATATATTTT. The chain uses TRBV9 and TRBJ1-3, with TRBD1 matching 11 bases. Germline-derived CDR1 and CDR2 are SGDLS and YYNGEE. With V trimmed by 2 bases and J by 0 bases, 7 bases remained unmatched. The CDR3 extends over 18 amino acids.

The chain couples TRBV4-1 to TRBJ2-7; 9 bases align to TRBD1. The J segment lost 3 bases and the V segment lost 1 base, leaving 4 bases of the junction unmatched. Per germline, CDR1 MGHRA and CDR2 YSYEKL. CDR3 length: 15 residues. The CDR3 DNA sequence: TGCGCCAGCAGCCAAGCGACAGGGGGTTACTACGAGCAGTACTTC. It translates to CASSQATGGYYEQYF.

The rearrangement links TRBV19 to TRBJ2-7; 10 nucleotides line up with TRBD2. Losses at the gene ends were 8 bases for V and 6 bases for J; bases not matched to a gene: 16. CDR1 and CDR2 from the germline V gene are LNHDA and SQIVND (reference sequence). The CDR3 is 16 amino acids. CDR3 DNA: TGTGCCAGTTCCTATGGGGGCAGCGGGGGGGTCTCCGAGCAGTACTTC. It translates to CASSYGGSGGVSEQYF.

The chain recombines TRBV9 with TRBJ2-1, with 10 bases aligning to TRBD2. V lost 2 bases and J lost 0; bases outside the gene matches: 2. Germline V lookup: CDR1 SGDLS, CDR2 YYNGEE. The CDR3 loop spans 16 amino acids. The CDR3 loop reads CASSVTSGFSYNEQFF. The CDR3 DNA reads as TGTGCCAGCAGCGTGACTAGCGGGTTCTCCTACAATGAGCAGTTCTTC. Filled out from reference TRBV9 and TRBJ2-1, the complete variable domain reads DSGVTQTPKHLITATGQRVTLRCSPRSGDLSVYWYQQSLDQGLQFLIQYYNGEERAKGNILERFSAQQFPDLHSELNLSSLELGDSALYFCASSVTSGFSYNEQFFGPGTRLTVL.

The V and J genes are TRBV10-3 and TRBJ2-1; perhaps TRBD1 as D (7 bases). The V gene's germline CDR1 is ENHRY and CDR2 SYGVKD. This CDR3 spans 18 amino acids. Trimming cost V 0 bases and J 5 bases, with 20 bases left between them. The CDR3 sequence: CAISESGGPGQRDNEQFF. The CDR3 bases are TGTGCCATCAGTGAGTCCGGGGGCCCGGGACAGAGAGACAATGAGCAGTTCTTC.

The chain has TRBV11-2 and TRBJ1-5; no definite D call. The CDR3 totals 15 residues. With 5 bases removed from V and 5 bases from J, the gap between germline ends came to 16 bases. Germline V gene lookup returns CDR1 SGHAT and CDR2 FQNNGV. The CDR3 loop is CASSRSGARDQPQHF. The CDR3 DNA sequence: TGTGCCAGCAGCCGTAGCGGCGCGAGAGATCAGCCCCAGCATTTT. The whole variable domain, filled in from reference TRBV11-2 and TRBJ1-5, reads EAGVAQSPRYKIIEKRQSVAFWCNPISGHATLYWYQQILGQGPKLLIQFQNNGVVDDSQLPKDRFSAERLKGVDSTLKIQPAKLEDSAVYLCASSRSGARDQPQHFGDGTRLSIL.

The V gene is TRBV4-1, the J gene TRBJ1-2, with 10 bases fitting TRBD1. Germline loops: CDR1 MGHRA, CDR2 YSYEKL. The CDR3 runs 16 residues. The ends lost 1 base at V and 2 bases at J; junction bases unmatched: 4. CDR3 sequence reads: CASSQVPGQGNYGYTF. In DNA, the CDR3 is TGCGCCAGCAGCCAAGTGCCGGGACAGGGGAACTATGGCTACACCTTC.

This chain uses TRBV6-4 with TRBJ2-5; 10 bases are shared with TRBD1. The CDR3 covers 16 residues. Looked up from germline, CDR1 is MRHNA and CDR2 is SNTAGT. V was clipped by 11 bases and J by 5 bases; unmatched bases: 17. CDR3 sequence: CAGTGRDRGIRETQYF. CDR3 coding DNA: TGTGCCGGCACGGGCCGGGACAGGGGCATTAGGGAGACCCAGTACTTC.

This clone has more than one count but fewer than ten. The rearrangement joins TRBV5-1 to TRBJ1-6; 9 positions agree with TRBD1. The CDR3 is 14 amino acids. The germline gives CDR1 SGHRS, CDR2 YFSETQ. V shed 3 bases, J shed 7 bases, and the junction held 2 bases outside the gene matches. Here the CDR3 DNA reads TGCGCCAGCAGCTCCACAGGGGGCAATTCACCCCTCCACTTT. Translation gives CASSSTGGNSPLHF.

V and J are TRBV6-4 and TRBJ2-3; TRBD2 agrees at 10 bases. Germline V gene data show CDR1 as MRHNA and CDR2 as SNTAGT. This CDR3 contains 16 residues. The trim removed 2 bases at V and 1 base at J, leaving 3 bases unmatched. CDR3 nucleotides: TGTGCCAGCAGTGACAGAAGCGGGGGGGGCACAGATACGCAGTATTTT. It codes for CASSDRSGGGTDTQYF.